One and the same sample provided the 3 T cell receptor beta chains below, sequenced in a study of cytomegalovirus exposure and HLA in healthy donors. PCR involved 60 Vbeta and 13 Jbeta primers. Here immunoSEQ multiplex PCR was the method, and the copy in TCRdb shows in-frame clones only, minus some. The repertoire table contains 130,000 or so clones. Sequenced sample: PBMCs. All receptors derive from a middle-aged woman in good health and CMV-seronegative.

The CDR3 reads CASSQGGTGAASNYGYTF. CDR3 sequence (DNA): TGTGCCAGCAGCCAAGGGGGAACAGGGGCAGCCTCTAACTATGGCTACACCTTC. The chain couples TRBV4-2 to TRBJ1-2, with 7 bases aligning to TRBD1. Germline V CDR1 and CDR2: LGHNA, YNFKEQ. Trimming removed 1 base from V and 0 bases from J; junction bases left unmatched: 11. The CDR3 has 18 residues.

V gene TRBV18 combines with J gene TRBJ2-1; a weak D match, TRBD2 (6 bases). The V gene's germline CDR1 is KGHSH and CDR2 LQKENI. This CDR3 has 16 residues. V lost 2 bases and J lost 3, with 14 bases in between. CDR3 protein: CASSPSVPGGYNEQFF. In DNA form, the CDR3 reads TGTGCCAGCTCACCAAGTGTACCCGGGGGCTACAATGAGCAGTTCTTC.

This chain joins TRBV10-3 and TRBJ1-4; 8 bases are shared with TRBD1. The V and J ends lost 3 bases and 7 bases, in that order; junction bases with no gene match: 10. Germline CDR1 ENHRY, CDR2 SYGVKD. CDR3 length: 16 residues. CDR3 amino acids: CAISDPPGGVSEKLFF. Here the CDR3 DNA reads TGTGCCATCAGTGACCCTCCAGGGGGCGTTAGTGAAAAACTGTTTTTT.